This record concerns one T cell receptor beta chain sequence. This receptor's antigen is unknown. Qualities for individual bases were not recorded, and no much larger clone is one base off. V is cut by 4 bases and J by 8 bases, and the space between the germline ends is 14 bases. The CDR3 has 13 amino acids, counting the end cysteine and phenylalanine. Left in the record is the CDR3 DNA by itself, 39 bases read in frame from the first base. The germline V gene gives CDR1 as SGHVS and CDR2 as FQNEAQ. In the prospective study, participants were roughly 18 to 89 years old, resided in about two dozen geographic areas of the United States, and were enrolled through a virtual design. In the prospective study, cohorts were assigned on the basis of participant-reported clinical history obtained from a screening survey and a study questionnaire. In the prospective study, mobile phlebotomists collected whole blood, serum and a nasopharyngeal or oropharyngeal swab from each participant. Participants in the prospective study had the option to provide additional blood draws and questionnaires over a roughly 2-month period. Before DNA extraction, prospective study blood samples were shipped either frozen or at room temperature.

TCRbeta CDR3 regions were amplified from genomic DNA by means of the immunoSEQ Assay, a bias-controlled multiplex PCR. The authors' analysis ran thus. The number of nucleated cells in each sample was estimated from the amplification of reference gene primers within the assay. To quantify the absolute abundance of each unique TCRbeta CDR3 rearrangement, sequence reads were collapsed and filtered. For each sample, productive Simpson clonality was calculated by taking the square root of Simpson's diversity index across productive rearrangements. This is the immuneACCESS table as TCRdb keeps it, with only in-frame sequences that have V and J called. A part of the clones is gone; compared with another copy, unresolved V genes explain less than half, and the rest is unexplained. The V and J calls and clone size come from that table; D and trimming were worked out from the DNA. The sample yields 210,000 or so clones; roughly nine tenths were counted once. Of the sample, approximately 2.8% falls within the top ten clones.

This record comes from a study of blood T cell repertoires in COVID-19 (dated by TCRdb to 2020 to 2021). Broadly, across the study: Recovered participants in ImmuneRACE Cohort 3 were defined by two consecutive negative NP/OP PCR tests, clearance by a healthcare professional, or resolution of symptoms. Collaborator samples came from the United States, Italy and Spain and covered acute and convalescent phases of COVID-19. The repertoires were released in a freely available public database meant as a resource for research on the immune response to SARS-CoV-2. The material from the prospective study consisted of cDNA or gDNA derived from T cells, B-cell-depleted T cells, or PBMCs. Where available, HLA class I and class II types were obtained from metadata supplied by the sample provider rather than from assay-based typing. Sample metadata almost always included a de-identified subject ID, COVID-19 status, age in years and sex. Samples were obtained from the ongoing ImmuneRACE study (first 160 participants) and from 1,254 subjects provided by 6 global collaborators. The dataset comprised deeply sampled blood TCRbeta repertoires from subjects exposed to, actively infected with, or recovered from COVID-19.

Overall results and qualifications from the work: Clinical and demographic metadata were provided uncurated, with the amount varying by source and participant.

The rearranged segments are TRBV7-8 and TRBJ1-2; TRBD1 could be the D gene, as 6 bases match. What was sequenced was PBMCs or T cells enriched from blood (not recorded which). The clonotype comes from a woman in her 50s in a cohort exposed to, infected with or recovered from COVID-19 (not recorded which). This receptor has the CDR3 CASSYTGKEGYTF. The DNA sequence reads TGTGCCAGCAGCTATACAGGGAAGGAGGGCTACACCTTC. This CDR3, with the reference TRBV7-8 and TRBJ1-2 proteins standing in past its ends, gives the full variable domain GAGVSQSPRYKVAKRGQDVALRCDPISGHVSLFWYQQALGQGPEFLTYFQNEAQLDKSGLPSDRFFAERPEGSVSTLKIQRTQQEDSAVYLCASSYTGKEGYTFGSGTRLTVV.